This TCR beta chain was obtained from a study of blood T cell repertoires in COVID-19. Original processing notes: Cell counts per sample came from amplifying reference gene primers. TCRdb's copy holds only in-frame clones and misses some; the assay was immunoSEQ multiplex PCR. V and J calls plus clone size are reproduced from that table; the DNA served to infer D and trimming. This sample carries roughly 88,000 clones, about 82% of them seen once, and the ten largest clones take 15% to 19%. The germline V and J ends were trimmed by 6 bases and 9 bases, with 21 bases remaining between them. The CDR3 consists of 15 residues. Germline V gene lookup returns CDR1 SNHLY and CDR2 FYNNEI.

The chain couples TRBV2 to TRBJ1-5; weak D call: TRBD1 (5 bases). This TCR was recovered from a woman of 80 years or more with acute or convalescent COVID-19. The sequenced sample was peripheral blood. As DNA, the CDR3 is TGTGCCAGCAGGCAGGGTACGACATACTCTCGGCCCCAGCATTTT. Amino acids: CASRQGTTYSRPQHF.